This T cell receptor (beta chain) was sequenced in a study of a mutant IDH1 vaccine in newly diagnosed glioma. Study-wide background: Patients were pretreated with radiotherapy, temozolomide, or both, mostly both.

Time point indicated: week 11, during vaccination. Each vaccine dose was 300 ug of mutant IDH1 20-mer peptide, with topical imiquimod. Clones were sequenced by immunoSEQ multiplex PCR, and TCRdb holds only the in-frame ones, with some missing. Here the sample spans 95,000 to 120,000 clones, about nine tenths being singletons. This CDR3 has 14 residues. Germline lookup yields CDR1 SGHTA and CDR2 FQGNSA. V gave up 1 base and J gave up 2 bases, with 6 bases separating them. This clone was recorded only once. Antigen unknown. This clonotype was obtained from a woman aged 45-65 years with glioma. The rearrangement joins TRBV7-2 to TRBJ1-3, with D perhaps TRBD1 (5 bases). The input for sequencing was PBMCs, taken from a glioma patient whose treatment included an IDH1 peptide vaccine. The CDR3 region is CASSLVRAGNTIYF. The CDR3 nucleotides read TGTGCCAGCAGCTTAGTCAGGGCTGGAAACACCATATATTTT.